Detailed here is one T cell receptor (beta chain). What it binds is unknown. The data derive from a study of CD8+CD57+ T cells in acquired aplastic anemia. About the research overall: The mean DNA yield obtained from sorted CD4+ and CD8+ cells came to 3 to 4 ug.

Genomic DNA acted as the template from which TCR beta VDJ combination and CDR3 sequence profiling were carried out. TCRdb reprocessed the reads with MiXCR, giving one entry per CDR3 protein. The table records about 270,000 distinct CDR3 sequences, 55% to 65% of them present only once. Points from the study as a whole: Researchers report that twenty-nine CD8+ CDR3 sequences appeared in both patients and controls. The study found no significant CD8+ Simpson's diversity difference between patients and controls.

V was trimmed by 6 bases and J by 0 bases, leaving 18 bases between them. The CDR3 runs 17 residues. The receptor was derived from a human donor with severe aplastic anemia or a healthy control (not recorded which). The sample comprised sorted CD4+, CD8+, or CD8+CD57+ T cells (not recorded which) from PBMCs. The gene calls are TRBV12-3 or TRBV12-4 and TRBJ2-4; no definite D call. The CDR3 DNA sequence: TGTGCCAGCAGCGCCCGACGCCGAACGGGAGCCAAAAACATTCAGTACTTC. It translates to CASSARRRTGAKNIQYF.